Shown below are 31 T cell receptor beta chains from a single sample sequenced in a study of CD8+ T cells in alopecia areata. Reverse transcription of extracted RNA yielded cDNA, which provided the sequencing template. Using immunoSEQ multiplex PCR, the repertoire was profiled, and TCRdb retains in-frame clones only, with some absent. The profile shows about 160,000 clones, 47% of them singletons. Sample: CD4+ T cells sorted from blood. These receptors were taken from a human donor with alopecia areata.

This clone was detected only a few times. The rearrangement joins TRBV18 to TRBJ2-3; no clear D. The CDR3 totals 13 residues. The germline gives CDR1 KGHSH, CDR2 LQKENI. V lost 3 bases and J lost 6, with 10 bases in between. The CDR3 bases are TGTGCCAGCTCACCTCCCTTACTGGATACGCAGTATTTT. Its protein product is CASSPPLLDTQYF.

The rearrangement links TRBV19 to TRBJ2-4; no reliable D call. The CDR3 is 14 amino acids. Trimming left V 4 bases short and J 0 bases short, with 7 bases between. Germline loops: CDR1 LNHDA, CDR2 SQIVND (reference sequence). The DNA for the CDR3 is TGTGCCAGTAGTAGACGTAGAGCCAAAAACATTCAGTACTTC. Its protein product is CASSRRRAKNIQYF.

J is TRBJ2-2 and V is TRBV6-1; 7 positions match TRBD1. Germline values: CDR1 MNHNS, CDR2 SASEGT. The CDR3 is made up of 16 amino acids. V lost 3 bases to trimming and J lost 0 bases; unmatched junction nucleotides: 4. The CDR3 nucleotides read TGTGCCAGCAGTGATACAGGGGTGTCGAACACCGGGGAGCTGTTTTTT. Translated, it gives CASSDTGVSNTGELFF.

This clone was observed a few times. The V call is TRBV5-1, the J call TRBJ1-1; D gene uncertain. Germline V lookup: CDR1 SGHRS, CDR2 YFSETQ. The CDR3 has 13 residues. V shed 0 bases and J shed 4 bases, with 7 bases lying between them. CDR3: CASSLGGGTEAFF. The CDR3 coding sequence is TGCGCCAGCAGCTTGGGGGGAGGCACTGAAGCTTTCTTT. Full variable domain (rest looked up from reference TRBV5-1 and TRBJ1-1): KAGVTQTPRYLIKTRGQQVTLSCSPISGHRSVSWYQQTPGQGLQFLFEYFSETQRNKGNFPGRFSGRQFSNSRSEMNVSTLELGDSALYLCASSLGGGTEAFFGQGTRLTVV.

The V gene is TRBV5-6, the J gene TRBJ2-2; 8 bases agree with TRBD2. The V gene's germline CDR1 is SGHDT and CDR2 YYEEEE. The CDR3 has 17 amino acids. V shed 9 bases, J shed 3 bases, and the junction held 16 bases outside the gene matches. CDR3: CATEVVGRASDTGELFF. CDR3 DNA: TGTGCCACCGAAGTAGTCGGGAGGGCCTCGGACACCGGGGAGCTGTTTTTT.

This chain links TRBV5-1 with TRBJ2-5; possible D gene TRBD1, 6 bases. V lost 4 bases to trimming and J lost 5 bases, with 21 bases between them. CDR1 and CDR2 from the germline V gene are SGHRS and YFSETQ. The CDR3 spans 16 residues. The CDR3 spells CASSRLGRGSGETQYF. CDR3 bases: TGCGCCAGCAGCCGGCTCGGCAGGGGTAGTGGGGAGACCCAGTACTTC.

The CDR3 loop reads CASSPSRDNNEQFF. CDR3 in DNA: TGTGCCAGCAGCCCCAGTCGGGACAACAATGAGCAGTTCTTC. This chain links TRBV7-3 with TRBJ2-1; a weak D match, TRBD1 (6 bases). The CDR3 has 14 amino acids. In germline, CDR1 is SGHTA, CDR2 FQGTGA. Trimming took off 5 bases at V and 5 bases at J, with 13 bases between the two ends.

The chain has TRBV29-1 and TRBJ2-1; D is undetermined. This CDR3 spans 12 amino acids. V lost 1 base and J 12 bases, leaving 13 bases between the germline ends. Germline values: CDR1 SQVTM, CDR2 ANQGSEA. The CDR3 spells CSVEVSPNAQFF. Here the CDR3 DNA reads TGCAGCGTTGAAGTGTCCCCCAACGCGCAGTTCTTC.

This chain connects TRBV2 to TRBJ2-5, with D maybe TRBD1 (5 bases). CDR3 length: 13 residues. The V gene's germline CDR1 is SNHLY and CDR2 FYNNEI. Trimming removed 4 bases from V and 4 bases from J, with 10 bases in between. The CDR3 coding sequence is TGTGCCAGCAGTGTTGACAGTGGAGAGACCCAGTACTTC. Protein: CASSVDSGETQYF.

This clone was counted once. The chain carries TRBV4-1 and TRBJ2-7; the match to TRBD2 covers 8 bases. The CDR3 loop spans 16 amino acids. Germline CDR1 is MGHRA and CDR2 is YSYEKL. Trimming took 0 bases from V and 2 from J; bases not matched to a gene: 6. The CDR3 loop is CASSQDSGGTPYEQYF. CDR3 bases: TGCGCCAGCAGCCAAGATTCGGGAGGGACCCCCTACGAGCAGTACTTC.

This clone was seen just once. The chain recombines TRBV27 with TRBJ2-1; D may correspond to TRBD1 or TRBD2 (5 bases each). Trimming cost V 3 bases and J 9 bases, with 12 bases left between them. Germline loops: CDR1 MNHEY, CDR2 SMNVEV (reference sequence). The CDR3 has 13 amino acids. The CDR3 sequence is CASSLAGTGEQFF. CDR3 DNA sequence: TGTGCCAGCAGTTTGGCAGGGACCGGTGAGCAGTTCTTC.

The rearrangement uses TRBV2 and TRBJ1-5; 7 bases fit TRBD1. The germline V gene has CDR1 SNHLY and CDR2 FYNNEI. This CDR3 has 21 residues. The trim removed 4 bases at V and 3 bases at J, leaving 24 bases unmatched. CDR3 sequence reads: CASSVFPLGSDGTDFNQPQHF. Written as DNA, the CDR3 is TGTGCCAGCAGTGTATTTCCACTCGGCTCGGACGGGACAGATTTCAATCAGCCCCAGCATTTT.

The rearrangement joins TRBV9 to TRBJ2-7; D gene ambiguous. CDR1 is SGDLS, CDR2 YYNGEE, per germline. V shed 3 bases and J shed 3 bases, with 16 bases lying between them. This CDR3 has 15 residues. The CDR3 nucleotides are TGTGCCAGCAGCGGAGCCCCCGACGGGTACTACGAGCAGTACTTC. This gives the protein CASSGAPDGYYEQYF.

The rearrangement links TRBV27 to TRBJ2-6; D not resolved. Between the trimmed V and J ends, which lost 4 bases and 13 bases, there was a span of 17 bases. The CDR3 consists of 14 residues. The V gene's germline CDR1 is MNHEY and CDR2 SMNVEV (reference sequence). The CDR3: CASSSGPDGWVLTF. CDR3 in DNA: TGTGCCAGCAGTTCGGGCCCGGACGGGTGGGTCCTGACTTTC.

This clone was recorded a few times. V is TRBV29-1 and J is TRBJ2-2; weak D call: TRBD1 (6 bases). The ends were cut back, 5 bases at V and 0 bases at J, with 7 bases in the middle. Germline CDR1 and CDR2: SQVTM and ANQGSEA. CDR3 length: 13 amino acids. DNA for the CDR3: TGCAGCGTTCAGGGGTCGAACACCGGGGAGCTGTTTTTT. It specifies CSVQGSNTGELFF.

This clone was observed a handful of times. The chain combines TRBV5-1 with TRBJ1-1, with no clear D. CDR1 is SGHRS, CDR2 YFSETQ, per germline. There are 14 residues in the CDR3. Trimming removed 0 bases at V and 1 base at J, with 7 bases between. The CDR3 sequence: CASSLVEGNTEAFF. DNA of the CDR3: TGCGCCAGCAGCTTGGTCGAAGGGAACACTGAAGCTTTCTTT.

This chain joins TRBV7-9 and TRBJ2-3; possibly TRBD1 or TRBD2 for D (5 bases each). This CDR3 comprises 13 residues. Germline loops: CDR1 SEHNR, CDR2 FQNEAQ (reference sequence). Trimming removed 5 bases from V and 4 bases from J, with 10 bases in between. CDR3 bases: TGTGCCAGCAGCACTCAGGGACCAGATACGCAGTATTTT. The encoded protein is CASSTQGPDTQYF.

This sequence joins TRBV5-1 and TRBJ2-3, with D possibly matching TRBD1 (6 bases). This CDR3 region has 15 residues. CDR1 SGHRS and CDR2 YFSETQ come from the germline V gene. V gave up 0 bases and J gave up 2 bases, with 10 bases separating them. The DNA of the CDR3 is TGCGCCAGCAGCTTGGCAGGGGAATTCACAGATACGCAGTATTTT. This encodes CASSLAGEFTDTQYF.

This chain connects TRBV4-2 to TRBJ1-2; D remains unclear. Germline V gene sequence: CDR1 LGHNA, CDR2 YNFKEQ. The CDR3 is 16 residues long. Trimming removed 0 bases from V and 2 bases from J, with 13 bases in between. The chain's CDR3 is CASSQDSAGKNYGYTF. The DNA of the CDR3 is TGTGCCAGCAGCCAAGATAGCGCCGGGAAGAACTATGGCTACACCTTC.

The chain links TRBV21-1 to TRBJ1-1. TRBV21-1 represents a pseudogene. This CDR3 spans 14 amino acids. The CDR3 bases are TGTGCCAGCAGCAAAAGTCAGGGGCGGGAAGGAGCTTTCTTT. It is translated as CASSKSQGREGAFF.

In this sample, this clone turned up once. The V gene is TRBV29-1, the J gene TRBJ1-1; no clear D gene. The CDR3 is 14 residues long. CDR1 and CDR2 from the germline V gene are SQVTM and ANQGSEA. V was trimmed by 4 bases and J by 10 bases, leaving 22 bases between them. CDR3 bases: TGCAGCGTTGGATACTTAATGTCTAGGGCTACAGCTTTCTTT. Its translation: CSVGYLMSRATAFF.

This chain uses TRBV5-1 with TRBJ2-7; TRBD2 agrees at 7 bases. Germline V CDR1 and CDR2: SGHRS, YFSETQ. V was clipped by 4 bases and J by 0 bases; unmatched bases: 4. CDR3 length equals 14 residues. The CDR3, as DNA: TGCGCCAGCAGCCAAATAGCGGGCTCCTACGAGCAGTACTTC. Its protein product is CASSQIAGSYEQYF.

V is TRBV5-1 and J is TRBJ1-1; unclear D gene. The germline V and J ends were trimmed by 0 bases and 12 bases, with 12 bases remaining between them. The CDR3 runs 12 residues. Germline lookup yields CDR1 SGHRS and CDR2 YFSETQ. The CDR3, as DNA: TGCGCCAGCAGCTTGGTAGGCGATGGCCCTTTCTTT. It yields the protein CASSLVGDGPFF.

The chain combines TRBV30 with TRBJ1-1; no definite D call. The CDR3 has 12 amino acids. Germline CDR1 is GTSNPN and CDR2 is SVGIG (reference sequence). The V end lost 2 bases, the J end lost 11 bases, and 15 bases lay between the germline ends. Here the CDR3 reads CAWSRFGQPAFF. In nucleotides, the CDR3 is TGTGCCTGGAGTCGGTTCGGGCAACCGGCTTTCTTT.

The chain couples TRBV29-1 to TRBJ2-5; the match to TRBD2 covers 8 bases. With 2 bases clipped from V and 2 bases from J, the junction kept 7 bases outside the gene matches. Germline V gene data show CDR1 as SQVTM and CDR2 as ANQGSEA. This CDR3 spans 15 amino acids. The DNA for the CDR3 is TGCAGCGTTGAAAAAGACGGGACTAGGCAAGAGACCCAGTACTTC. This codes for CSVEKDGTRQETQYF.

CDR3 DNA: TGTGCCTGGAGTCCAGCTTCCGATACGCAGTATTTT. Translated: CAWSPASDTQYF. The chain employs TRBV30 and TRBJ2-3; D gene ambiguous. This CDR3 has 12 amino acids. Per the germline V gene, CDR1 is GTSNPN and CDR2 is SVGIG (reference sequence). V shed 2 bases and J shed 6 bases, with 9 bases lying between them.

Only a few counts were recorded for this clone. The chain uses TRBV7-3 and TRBJ1-1; 7 bases fit TRBD1. Germline V gives CDR1 SGHTA, CDR2 FQGTGA. This CDR3 region has 14 residues. J was trimmed by 1 base and V by 5 bases; bases with no gene match: 4. CDR3 loop: CASSPQGGNTEAFF. As DNA, the CDR3 is TGTGCCAGCAGCCCTCAGGGGGGGAACACTGAAGCTTTCTTT.

The rearrangement uses TRBV30 and TRBJ1-3; D unclear. The CDR3 is 14 residues long. V was cut by 4 bases and J by 0 bases, with 10 bases left in between. The V gene's germline CDR1 is GTSNPN and CDR2 SVGIG (reference sequence). In DNA form, the CDR3 reads TGTGCCTGGAAGGCGGAAGTCTCTGGAAACACCATATATTTT. Translated: CAWKAEVSGNTIYF.

This chain uses TRBV7-9 with TRBJ1-2; tentatively, D is TRBD1 (5 bases). The V gene's germline CDR1 is SEHNR and CDR2 FQNEAQ (reference sequence). V lost 7 bases and J lost 5, with 14 bases in between. This CDR3 contains 13 residues. DNA for the CDR3: TGTGCCAGCATCCCCACTTGGGGGTATGGCTACACCTTC. Protein: CASIPTWGYGYTF.

The chain links TRBV5-1 to TRBJ1-4; 9 bases are shared with TRBD1. The CDR3 has 18 amino acids. The V segment lost 0 bases and the J segment 0 bases; nucleotides outside the gene matches: 6. Germline V gene data show CDR1 as SGHRS and CDR2 as YFSETQ. The DNA of the CDR3 is TGCGCCAGCAGCTTGGCACCCGGACAGGGGACAACTAATGAAAAACTGTTTTTT. Translated: CASSLAPGQGTTNEKLFF.

This chain links TRBV4-1 with TRBJ2-1; TRBD1 is a possible D gene (5 bases). The V gene's germline CDR1 is MGHRA and CDR2 YSYEKL. Trimming stripped 7 bases from V and 2 bases from J, with 15 bases between. The CDR3 has 15 amino acids. CDR3 bases: TGCGCCAGCACTTTCCAGGGTGGCCCCTACAATGAGCAGTTCTTC. The encoded protein is CASTFQGGPYNEQFF.